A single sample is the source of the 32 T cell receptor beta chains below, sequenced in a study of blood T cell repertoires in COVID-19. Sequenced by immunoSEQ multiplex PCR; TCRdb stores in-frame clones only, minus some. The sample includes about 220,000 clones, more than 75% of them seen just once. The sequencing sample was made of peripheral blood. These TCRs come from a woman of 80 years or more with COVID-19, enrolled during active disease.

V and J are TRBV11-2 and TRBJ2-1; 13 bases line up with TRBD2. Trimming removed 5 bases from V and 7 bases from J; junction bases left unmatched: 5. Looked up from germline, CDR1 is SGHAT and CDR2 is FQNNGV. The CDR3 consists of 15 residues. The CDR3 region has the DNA TGTGCCAGCAGCCGGACTAGCGGGAGCTTAAATGAGCAGTTCTTC. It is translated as CASSRTSGSLNEQFF.

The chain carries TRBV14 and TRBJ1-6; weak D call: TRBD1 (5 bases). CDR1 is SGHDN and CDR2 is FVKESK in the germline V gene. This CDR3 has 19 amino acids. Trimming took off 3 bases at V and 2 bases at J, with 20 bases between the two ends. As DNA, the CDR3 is TGTGCCAGCAGCCAGGGCGGGGCAGGGTCGAACCCCTATAATTCACCCCTCCACTTT. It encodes CASSQGGAGSNPYNSPLHF.

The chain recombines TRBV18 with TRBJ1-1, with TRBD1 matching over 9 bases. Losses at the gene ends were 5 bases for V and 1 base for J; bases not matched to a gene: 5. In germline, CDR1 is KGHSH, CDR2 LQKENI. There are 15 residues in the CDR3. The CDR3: CASSAWDRENTEAFF. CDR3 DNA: TGTGCCAGCTCAGCCTGGGACAGGGAGAACACTGAAGCTTTCTTT.

The CDR3 nucleotides are TGTGCCAGCAGCTTAGTTGACATAAACACTGAAGCTTTCTTT. Encoded protein: CASSLVDINTEAFF. This chain joins TRBV11-2 and TRBJ1-1; D is ambiguous. Germline CDR1 and CDR2: SGHAT and FQNNGV. The V end lost 1 base, the J end lost 2 bases, and 8 bases lay between the germline ends. The CDR3 loop spans 14 amino acids.

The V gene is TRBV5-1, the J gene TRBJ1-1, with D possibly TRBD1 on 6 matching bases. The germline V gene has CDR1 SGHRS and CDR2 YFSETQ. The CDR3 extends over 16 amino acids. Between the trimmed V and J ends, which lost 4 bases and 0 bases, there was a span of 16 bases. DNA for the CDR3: TGCGCCAGCAGCGGGGGCCTATCCCGGGTGAACACTGAAGCTTTCTTT. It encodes CASSGGLSRVNTEAFF. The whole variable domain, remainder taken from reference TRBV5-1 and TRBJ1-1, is KAGVTQTPRYLIKTRGQQVTLSCSPISGHRSVSWYQQTPGQGLQFLFEYFSETQRNKGNFPGRFSGRQFSNSRSEMNVSTLELGDSALYLCASSGGLSRVNTEAFFGQGTRLTVV.

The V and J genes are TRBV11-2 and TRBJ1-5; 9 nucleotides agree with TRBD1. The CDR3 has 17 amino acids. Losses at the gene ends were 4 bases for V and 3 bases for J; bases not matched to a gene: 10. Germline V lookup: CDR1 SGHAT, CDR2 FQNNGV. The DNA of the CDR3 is TGTGCCAGCAGCTCCCACCTTGGACAGGGGTACAATCAGCCCCAGCATTTT. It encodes CASSSHLGQGYNQPQHF.

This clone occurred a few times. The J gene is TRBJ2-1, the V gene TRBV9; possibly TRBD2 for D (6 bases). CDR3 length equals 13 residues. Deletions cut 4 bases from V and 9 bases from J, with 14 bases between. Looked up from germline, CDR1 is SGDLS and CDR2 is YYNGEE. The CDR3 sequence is CASSLRGGPEQFF. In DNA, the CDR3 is TGTGCCAGCAGCCTCCGAGGAGGGCCTGAGCAGTTCTTC.

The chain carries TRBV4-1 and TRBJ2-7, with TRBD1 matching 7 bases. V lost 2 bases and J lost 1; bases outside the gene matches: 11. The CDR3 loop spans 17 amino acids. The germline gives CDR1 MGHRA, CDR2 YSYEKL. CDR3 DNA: TGCGCCAGCAGCCAACCGGCCCCAGGGGGTCGGTCCTACGAGCAGTACTTC. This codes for CASSQPAPGGRSYEQYF.

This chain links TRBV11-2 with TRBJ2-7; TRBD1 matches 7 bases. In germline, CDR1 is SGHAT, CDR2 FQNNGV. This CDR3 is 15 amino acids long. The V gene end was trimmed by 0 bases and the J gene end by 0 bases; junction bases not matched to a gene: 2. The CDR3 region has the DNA TGTGCCAGCAGCTTAGAAAGGGGGCCCTCCTACGAGCAGTACTTC. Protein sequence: CASSLERGPSYEQYF.

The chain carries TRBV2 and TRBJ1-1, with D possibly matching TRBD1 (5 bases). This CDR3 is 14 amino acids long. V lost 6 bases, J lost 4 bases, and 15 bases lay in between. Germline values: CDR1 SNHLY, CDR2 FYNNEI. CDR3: CASRTARRGTEAFF. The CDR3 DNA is TGTGCCAGCAGGACAGCCCGTAGAGGCACTGAAGCTTTCTTT.

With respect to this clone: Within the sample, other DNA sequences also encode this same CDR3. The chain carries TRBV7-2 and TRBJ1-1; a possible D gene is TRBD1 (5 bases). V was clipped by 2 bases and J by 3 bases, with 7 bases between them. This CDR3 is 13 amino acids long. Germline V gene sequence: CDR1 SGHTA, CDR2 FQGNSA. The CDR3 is CASSLQGYTEAFF. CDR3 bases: TGTGCCAGCAGCTTACAGGGATACACTGAAGCTTTCTTT.

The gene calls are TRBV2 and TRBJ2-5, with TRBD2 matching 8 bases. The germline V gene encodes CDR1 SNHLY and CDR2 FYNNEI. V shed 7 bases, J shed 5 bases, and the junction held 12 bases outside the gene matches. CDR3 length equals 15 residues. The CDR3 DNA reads TGTGCCAGCACCAAAACCGGGACTAGTGGTGAGACCCAGTACTTC. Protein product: CASTKTGTSGETQYF.

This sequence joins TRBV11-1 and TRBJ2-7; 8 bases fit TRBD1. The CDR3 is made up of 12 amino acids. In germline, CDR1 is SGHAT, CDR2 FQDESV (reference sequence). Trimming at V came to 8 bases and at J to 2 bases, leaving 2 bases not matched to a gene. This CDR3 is CASGQGAYEQYF. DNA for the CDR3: TGTGCCAGCGGACAGGGAGCCTACGAGCAGTACTTC.

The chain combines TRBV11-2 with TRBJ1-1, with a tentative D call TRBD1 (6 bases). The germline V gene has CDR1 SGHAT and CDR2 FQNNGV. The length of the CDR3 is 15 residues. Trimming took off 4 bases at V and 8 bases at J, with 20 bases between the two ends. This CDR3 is CASSYWRRGSHEAFF. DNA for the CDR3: TGTGCCAGCAGCTACTGGCGTAGGGGGTCTCACGAAGCTTTCTTT.

As DNA, the CDR3 is TGTGCCAGTAGTATAGGGGCAGGCGCCTACACCTTC. It encodes CASSIGAGAYTF. The gene calls are TRBV19 and TRBJ1-2, with D hard to call. Trimming removed 1 base at V and 10 bases at J, with 10 bases between. CDR1 and CDR2 from the germline V gene are LNHDA and SQIVND (reference sequence). The CDR3 has 12 residues.

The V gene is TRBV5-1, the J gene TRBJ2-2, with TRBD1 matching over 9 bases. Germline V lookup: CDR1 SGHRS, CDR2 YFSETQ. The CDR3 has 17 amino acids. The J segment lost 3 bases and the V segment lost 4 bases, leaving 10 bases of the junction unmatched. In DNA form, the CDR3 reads TGCGCCAGCAGCGCCCCCGAGGGGACAGGGCACACCGGGGAGCTGTTTTTT. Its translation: CASSAPEGTGHTGELFF.

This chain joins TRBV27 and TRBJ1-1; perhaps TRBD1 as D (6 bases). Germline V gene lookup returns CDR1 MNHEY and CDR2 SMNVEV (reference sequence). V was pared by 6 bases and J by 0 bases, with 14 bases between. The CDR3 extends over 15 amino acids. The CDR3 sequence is CASRPYRALNTEAFF. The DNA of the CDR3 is TGTGCCAGCAGACCCTACAGGGCGCTGAACACTGAAGCTTTCTTT.

The CDR3 DNA reads TGTGCCAGCAGATTAGCACGGAACACTGAAGCTTTCTTT. Its translation is CASRLARNTEAFF. The rearrangement links TRBV2 to TRBJ1-1, with no clear D. V was clipped by 6 bases and J by 1 base, with 9 bases between them. The CDR3 has 13 residues. Germline CDR1 and CDR2: SNHLY and FYNNEI. Full variable domain (outside the CDR3, taken from reference TRBV2 and TRBJ1-1): EPEVTQTPSHQVTQMGQEVILRCVPISNHLYFYWYRQILGQKVEFLVSFYNNEISEKSEIFDDQFSVERPDGSNFTLKIRSTKLEDSAMYFCASRLARNTEAFFGQGTRLTVV.

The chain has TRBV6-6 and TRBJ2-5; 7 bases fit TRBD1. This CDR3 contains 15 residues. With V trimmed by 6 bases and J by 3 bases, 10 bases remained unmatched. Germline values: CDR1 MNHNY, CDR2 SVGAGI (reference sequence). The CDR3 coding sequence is TGTGCCAGCAGCCCCGGGACAGTGTCAAAAGAGACCCAGTACTTC. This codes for CASSPGTVSKETQYF.

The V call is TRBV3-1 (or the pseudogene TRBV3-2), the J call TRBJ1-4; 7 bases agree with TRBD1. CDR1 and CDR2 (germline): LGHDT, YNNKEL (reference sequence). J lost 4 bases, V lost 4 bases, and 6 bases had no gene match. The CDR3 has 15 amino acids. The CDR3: CASSRGQAGNEKLFF. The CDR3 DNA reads TGTGCCAGCAGCCGCGGACAGGCGGGTAATGAAAAACTGTTTTTT.

The CDR3 DNA sequence: TGTGCCAGTACTGGGAGGGATCTAGGGGCCAACGTCCTGACTTTC. The encoded protein is CASTGRDLGANVLTF. The chain carries TRBV19 and TRBJ2-6, with 7 bases lining up with TRBD2. J was trimmed by 4 bases and V by 7 bases; bases with no gene match: 7. Looked up from germline, CDR1 is LNHDA and CDR2 is SQIVND (reference sequence). There are 15 residues in the CDR3.

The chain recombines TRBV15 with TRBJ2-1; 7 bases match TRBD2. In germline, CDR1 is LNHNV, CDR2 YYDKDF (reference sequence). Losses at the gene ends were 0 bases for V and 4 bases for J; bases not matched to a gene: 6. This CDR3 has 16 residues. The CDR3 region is CATSRDQASGYNEQFF. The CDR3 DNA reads TGTGCCACCAGCAGAGATCAGGCTAGCGGTTACAATGAGCAGTTCTTC.

CDR3 bases: TGTGCCTGGAGTGCTAAACTAGCGGGGGTCCGCACCGGGGAGCTGTTTTTT. It encodes CAWSAKLAGVRTGELFF. The chain combines TRBV30 with TRBJ2-2; 11 nucleotides match TRBD2. Germline V gene data show CDR1 as GTSNPN and CDR2 as SVGIG (reference sequence). The CDR3 covers 17 residues. V was pared by 1 base and J by 4 bases, with 8 bases of the junction left unmatched.

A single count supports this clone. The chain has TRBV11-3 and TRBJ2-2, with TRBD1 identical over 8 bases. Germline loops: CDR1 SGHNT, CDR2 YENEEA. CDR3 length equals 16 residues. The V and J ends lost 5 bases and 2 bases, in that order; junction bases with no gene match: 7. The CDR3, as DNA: TGTGCCAGCAGCCCAGGGGACAGGACTAACACCGGGGAGCTGTTTTTT. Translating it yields CASSPGDRTNTGELFF.

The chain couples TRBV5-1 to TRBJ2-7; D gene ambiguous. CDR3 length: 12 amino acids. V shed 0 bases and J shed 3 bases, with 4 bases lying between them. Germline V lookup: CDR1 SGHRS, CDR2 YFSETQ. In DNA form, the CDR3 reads TGCGCCAGCAGCTTGGACGGCTACGAGCAGTACTTC. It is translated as CASSLDGYEQYF.

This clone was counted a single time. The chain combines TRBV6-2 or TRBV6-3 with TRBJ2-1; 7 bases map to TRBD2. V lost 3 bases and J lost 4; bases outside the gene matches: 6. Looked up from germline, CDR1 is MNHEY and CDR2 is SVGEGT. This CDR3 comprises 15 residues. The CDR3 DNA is TGTGCCAGCAGTTATCTAGCGGTAGATTACAATGAGCAGTTCTTC. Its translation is CASSYLAVDYNEQFF.

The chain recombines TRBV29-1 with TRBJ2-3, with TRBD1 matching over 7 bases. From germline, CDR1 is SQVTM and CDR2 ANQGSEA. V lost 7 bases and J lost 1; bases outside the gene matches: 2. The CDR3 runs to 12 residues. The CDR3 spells CSGGQGTDTQYF. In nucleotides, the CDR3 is TGCAGCGGAGGACAGGGCACAGATACGCAGTATTTT.

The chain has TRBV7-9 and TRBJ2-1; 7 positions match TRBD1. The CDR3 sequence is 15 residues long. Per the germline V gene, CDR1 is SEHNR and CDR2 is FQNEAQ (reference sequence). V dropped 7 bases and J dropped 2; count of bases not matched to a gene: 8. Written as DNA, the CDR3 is TGTGCCAGCACCCTGGGGCAGGGGGCCTACAATGAGCAGTTCTTC. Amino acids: CASTLGQGAYNEQFF.

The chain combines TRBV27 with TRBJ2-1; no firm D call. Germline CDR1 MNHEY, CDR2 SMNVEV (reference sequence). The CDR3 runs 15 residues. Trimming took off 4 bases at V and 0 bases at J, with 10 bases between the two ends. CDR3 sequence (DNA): TGTGCCAGCAGTTCCCCTCAGTCCTCCTACAATGAGCAGTTCTTC. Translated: CASSSPQSSYNEQFF.

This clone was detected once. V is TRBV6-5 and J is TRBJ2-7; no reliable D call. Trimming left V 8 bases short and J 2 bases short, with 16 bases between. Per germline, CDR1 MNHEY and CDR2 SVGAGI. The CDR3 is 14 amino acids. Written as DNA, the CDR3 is TGTGCCAGCTCTACCCCCAGGCCCCCCTACGAGCAGTACTTC. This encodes CASSTPRPPYEQYF.

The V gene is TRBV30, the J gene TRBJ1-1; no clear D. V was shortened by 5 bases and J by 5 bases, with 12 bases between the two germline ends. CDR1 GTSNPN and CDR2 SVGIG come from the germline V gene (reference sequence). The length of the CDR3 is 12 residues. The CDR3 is CAWGPTGTEAFF. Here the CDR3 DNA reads TGTGCCTGGGGCCCAACGGGGACTGAAGCTTTCTTT.

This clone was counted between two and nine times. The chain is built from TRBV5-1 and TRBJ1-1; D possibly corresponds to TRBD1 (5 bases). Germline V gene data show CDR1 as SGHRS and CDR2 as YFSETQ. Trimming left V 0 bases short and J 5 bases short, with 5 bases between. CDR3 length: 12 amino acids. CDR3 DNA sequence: TGCGCCAGCAGCTTGGACAGGACTGAAGCTTTCTTT. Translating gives CASSLDRTEAFF.